What follows is one TCR beta chain and its context. There are many counts of this clonotype. Its antigen target is currently unknown. No base-level quality is on record; no much larger clone is a single base apart. TCRdb records Illumina HiSeq 1500 as the sequencer. The raw public reads went through TCRdb reprocessing: fastp at Q25, MiXCR clone calling, in-frame beta chains kept. Each CDR3 protein gets just one entry, which takes the most common genes and DNA from the rows behind it. The sample table contains about 360,000 distinct CDR3 sequences; only one count was recorded for over 15% of them. The ten largest account for approximately 10% of the sample. The sample is drawn from a study of T cell repertoires in cytomegalovirus infection (dated by TCRdb to about 2019). Background for the entire study: Donor HLA type was relevant to the analysis, as public TCR beta signatures indicated carriage of CMV infection together with the matching HLA type. The paper's findings and limits, for the study overall: Cumulative frequency of public TCR beta family members discriminated carriers of CMV infection plus the relevant HLA type in this cohort and an independent roughly 340-donor cohort. The ex vivo response was dominated by HLA-C-restricted CMV-specific TCR beta clonotypes, which also provided the single most frequent clonotype in two of eight donors.

From the germline V gene, CDR1 is LGHNA and CDR2 is YSLEER. From the cysteine through the phenylalanine, the CDR3 covers 14 amino acids. Here the CDR3 DNA is all that survives: 42 bases in frame from base 1. Relative to germline, V is 0 bases shorter and J is 4 bases shorter, with 7 bases between their ends. This receptor was obtained from a human donor in good health (CMV status not recorded). Some clones in this sample may be carry-over from other donors' samples. Sample: PBMCs. This chain joins TRBV4-3 to TRBJ1-5; the D gene remains uncertain. The CDR3 loop reads CASSQDHGNQPQHF. The sequence in DNA is TGCGCCAGCAGCCAAGATCATGGGAATCAGCCCCAGCATTTT.